These 28 T cell receptor beta chains were all obtained from the same sample, sequenced in a study of monozygotic twins with inflammatory bowel disease. TCRdb reprocessed the 5' RACE reads; each CDR3 protein has one entry and no DNA is given. The specimen's table records about 140,000 distinct CDR3 sequences. Sequenced material: blood. These receptor sequences come from a human donor with ulcerative colitis or Crohn's disease, or a healthy co-twin of an affected twin (not recorded which).

The rearrangement uses TRBV20-1 and TRBJ2-2; the D call of TRBD2 rests on TCRdb alone, since no DNA is present to check it. The CDR3 is 15 amino acids. CDR1 and CDR2 (germline): DFQATT, SNEGSKA (reference sequence). The CDR3 region is CSAYGGAVRSGELFF.

This chain links TRBV3-1 with TRBJ2-1; the TCRdb call, TRBD2, lacks DNA for checking. Germline CDR1 and CDR2: LGHDT and YNNKEL (reference sequence). CDR3 size: 15 residues. Here the CDR3 reads CASSQEGTYYNEQFF.

The chain is built from TRBV4-1 and TRBJ2-6; the TCRdb D gene call, TRBD1, has no DNA to confirm it. CDR1 and CDR2 from the germline V gene are MGHRA and YSYEKL. CDR3 length: 17 amino acids. The CDR3 sequence: CASSQARGASGANVLTF.

The V call is TRBV5-1, the J call TRBJ2-7; TCRdb's D call of TRBD1 is untestable without DNA. The CDR3 spans 16 residues. Germline V gives CDR1 SGHRS, CDR2 YFSETQ. CDR3 amino acids: CASSSFLQGAIGEQYF.

The V gene is TRBV11-2, the J gene TRBJ1-5. Germline V gene sequence: CDR1 SGHAT, CDR2 FQNNGV. The CDR3 spans 16 residues. The CDR3 loop reads CASSLDHRGGGQPQHF.

The chain combines TRBV6-1 with TRBJ2-2; the TCRdb D gene call, TRBD1, has no DNA to confirm it. This CDR3 is 14 amino acids long. Germline CDR1 and CDR2: MNHNS and SASEGT. CDR3 region: CASSLDRGTGELFF.

The chain is built from TRBV11-2 and TRBJ2-7; TCRdb's assignment of TRBD2 cannot be checked, as there is no DNA. CDR3 length: 16 amino acids. Per germline, CDR1 SGHAT and CDR2 FQNNGV. CDR3 in amino acids: CASSRTSGGPLYEQYF.

The genes are TRBV5-1 and TRBJ2-3; TCRdb proposes TRBD2, but this gene call is untestable without DNA. The CDR3 is 12 amino acids. Germline V gene sequence: CDR1 SGHRS, CDR2 YFSETQ. Here the CDR3 reads CASRVGGDTQYF.

CDR3 amino acids: CASSLRQASNQPQHF. V is TRBV11-2 and J is TRBJ1-5. This CDR3 is built from 15 residues. Germline V gene lookup returns CDR1 SGHAT and CDR2 FQNNGV.

This chain connects TRBV5-6 to TRBJ2-7; the TRBD1 assignment by TCRdb is unverifiable without DNA. CDR3 size: 14 residues. The V gene's germline CDR1 is SGHDT and CDR2 YYEEEE. The CDR3 sequence is CASSWDRGQYEQYF.

The chain carries TRBV4-3 and TRBJ2-1; TCRdb proposes TRBD2, but this gene call is untestable without DNA. Germline V CDR1 and CDR2: LGHNA, YSLEER. The CDR3 has 19 amino acids. The CDR3 is CASSQPGTSGGRGYNEQFF.

V is TRBV4-3 and J is TRBJ1-4; TCRdb's assignment of TRBD1 cannot be checked, as there is no DNA. Germline CDR1 LGHNA, CDR2 YSLEER. This CDR3 comprises 13 residues. The CDR3 loop is CASGTGGREKLFF.

CDR3: CSARAGQDRETQYF. The chain employs TRBV20-1 and TRBJ2-5; TCRdb's D call of TRBD1 is untestable without DNA. The CDR3 consists of 14 residues. Germline V gene sequence: CDR1 DFQATT, CDR2 SNEGSKA (reference sequence).

The genes are TRBV4-1 and TRBJ2-2; TCRdb lists TRBD1, though no DNA is available to test this call. CDR1 and CDR2 from the germline V gene are MGHRA and YSYEKL. The CDR3 runs to 18 residues. The CDR3 region is CASSLGPGTGTNTGELFF.

This chain links TRBV12-3 or TRBV12-4 with TRBJ1-1; checking the TCRdb D call of TRBD1 is not possible without DNA. The CDR3 length is 15 residues. CDR3 sequence reads: CASSLPGQGFTEAFF.

This chain joins TRBV7-2 and TRBJ1-1. The CDR3 is made up of 13 amino acids. CDR1 is SGHTA and CDR2 is FQGNSA in the germline V gene. CDR3 protein: CASSFKLNTEAFF.

The chain links TRBV12-3 or TRBV12-4 to TRBJ2-7. The CDR3 is made up of 11 amino acids. The CDR3 sequence is CASSFWGEQYF.

The V and J genes are TRBV7-8 and TRBJ2-1; TCRdb selects TRBD2, and the lack of DNA leaves this call unchecked. This CDR3 has 13 amino acids. Germline CDR1 SGHVS, CDR2 FQNEAQ. The CDR3 loop reads CASSDGPADEQFF.

The rearrangement joins TRBV9 to TRBJ2-3; the D gene TCRdb calls, TRBD2, cannot be checked with no DNA. Germline V gene lookup returns CDR1 SGDLS and CDR2 YYNGEE. This CDR3 spans 15 amino acids. The CDR3 is CASSARLAGEDTQYF.

The chain links TRBV20-1 to TRBJ2-2. Germline lookup yields CDR1 DFQATT and CDR2 SNEGSKA (reference sequence). There are 12 residues in the CDR3. The CDR3 sequence: CSGLIDTGELFF.

The rearrangement uses TRBV6-5 and TRBJ2-7; TCRdb's D call, TRBD2, is unchecked because there is no DNA. Germline V CDR1 and CDR2: MNHEY, SVGAGI. This CDR3 has 16 residues. The CDR3 reads CASSYLTSGITYEQYF.

The chain links TRBV20-1 to TRBJ2-3. Germline CDR1 DFQATT, CDR2 SNEGSKA (reference sequence). The CDR3 totals 11 residues. The CDR3 sequence is CSASLGDTQYF.

The V call is TRBV5-1, the J call TRBJ2-2; without DNA, the TCRdb call of TRBD2 cannot be checked. Germline V gives CDR1 SGHRS, CDR2 YFSETQ. The CDR3 is made up of 19 amino acids. CDR3 protein: CASSSGTSGRLINTGELFF.

The V call is TRBV5-6, the J call TRBJ2-7. The CDR3 runs 11 residues. Germline V gene sequence: CDR1 SGHDT, CDR2 YYEEEE. CDR3 residues: CASSILYEQYF. The complete variable domain, with remaining parts taken from reference TRBV5-6 and TRBJ2-7, reads DAGVTQSPTHLIKTRGQQVTLRCSPKSGHDTVSWYQQALGQGPQFIFQYYEEEERQRGNFPDRFSGHQFPNYSSELNVNALLLGDSALYLCASSILYEQYFGPGTRLTVT.

V gene TRBV5-1 combines with J gene TRBJ2-7; TCRdb names TRBD2, which stays unverified in the absence of DNA. CDR1 and CDR2 (germline): SGHRS, YFSETQ. The CDR3 runs to 15 residues. CDR3 region: CASRRLAGNPYEQYF.

The V and J genes are TRBV11-2 and TRBJ2-5; lacking DNA, the TRBD2 call made by TCRdb goes unchecked. CDR1 is SGHAT and CDR2 is FQNNGV in the germline V gene. The CDR3 sequence is 15 residues long. This CDR3 is CASSRTSGGGETQYF.

This sequence joins TRBV4-3 and TRBJ2-7; TCRdb gives TRBD2 as the D gene, but with no DNA this cannot be confirmed. CDR1 and CDR2 (germline): LGHNA, YSLEER. This CDR3 has 15 amino acids. CDR3 in amino acids: CASSQGGLAGYEQYF.

This rearrangement joins TRBV30 to TRBJ2-3; TCRdb's assignment of TRBD2 cannot be checked, as there is no DNA. Germline values: CDR1 GTSNPN, CDR2 SVGIG (reference sequence). The CDR3 length is 15 residues. The chain's CDR3 is CAWSPPRQFTDTQYF. Complete variable domain (other parts from reference TRBV30 and TRBJ2-3): SQTIHQWPATLVQPVGSPLSLECTVEGTSNPNLYWYRQAAGRGLQLLFYSVGIGQISSEVPQNLSASRPQDRQFILSSKKLLLSDSGFYLCAWSPPRQFTDTQYFGPGTRLTVL.